These 8 T cell receptor beta chains came from one sample sequenced in a study of control samples from healthy donors and cancer patients. Using immunoSEQ multiplex PCR, the repertoire was profiled, and TCRdb retains in-frame clones only, with some absent. The table records approximately 230,000 clones, about 80% of them present only once. The sequenced material came from PBMCs. Receptor source: a woman aged 55-70 years with lung cancer.

The rearrangement links TRBV10-3 to TRBJ2-7, with no clear D. The CDR3 consists of 12 residues. V was trimmed by 7 bases and J by 3 bases, leaving 10 bases between them. CDR1 ENHRY and CDR2 SYGVKD come from the germline V gene. The CDR3 is CAIIYWYYEQYF. The CDR3 DNA is TGTGCCATCATCTATTGGTACTACGAGCAGTACTTC.

The chain has TRBV5-5 and TRBJ2-2; D remains unclear. Germline CDR1 reads SGHKS; CDR2 reads YYEKEE (reference sequence). Trimming cost V 5 bases and J 4 bases, with 15 bases left between them. This CDR3 has 15 amino acids. The CDR3: CASSWQPSSTGELFF. The DNA of the CDR3 is TGTGCCAGCAGTTGGCAACCCAGCTCCACCGGGGAGCTGTTTTTT.

This clone was detected only a few times. The genes are TRBV18 and TRBJ1-1, with D perhaps matching TRBD1 (5 bases). V was shortened by 4 bases and J by 4 bases, with 25 bases between the two germline ends. The CDR3 covers 18 residues. The V gene's germline CDR1 is KGHSH and CDR2 LQKENI. The CDR3 DNA is TGTGCCAGCTCACTACTTCGGACATCTGATCGATCGTCCACTGAAGCTTTCTTT. Translation gives CASSLLRTSDRSSTEAFF.

V usage is TRBV19 and J usage is TRBJ2-1, with D uncertain. Germline V gene lookup returns CDR1 LNHDA and CDR2 SQIVND (reference sequence). The CDR3 contains 13 residues. Between the trimmed V and J ends, which lost 3 bases and 9 bases, there was a span of 12 bases. DNA for the CDR3: TGTGCCAGTAGTATTGGAAGTCGCGGTGAGCAGTTCTTC. Protein: CASSIGSRGEQFF. Full variable domain (remainder filled in from reference TRBV19 and TRBJ2-1): DGGITQSPKYLFRKEGQNVTLSCEQNLNHDAMYWYRQDPGQGLRLIYYSQIVNDFQKGDIAEGYSVSREKKESFPLTVTSAQKNPTAFYLCASSIGSRGEQFFGPGTRLTVL.

The chain couples TRBV7-9 to TRBJ1-6, with TRBD1 matching over 9 bases. Germline V lookup: CDR1 SEHNR, CDR2 FQNEAQ (reference sequence). The CDR3 consists of 16 residues. V dropped 5 bases and J dropped 7; count of bases not matched to a gene: 9. CDR3 DNA: TGTGCCAGCAGCCGGACCGGACAGGGGAGAAATTCACCCCTCCACTTT. It codes for CASSRTGQGRNSPLHF.

V and J are TRBV7-8 and TRBJ2-5; 9 nucleotides align to TRBD1. Germline V lookup: CDR1 SGHVS, CDR2 FQNEAQ. The CDR3 totals 19 residues. The ends lost 2 bases at V and 5 bases at J; junction bases unmatched: 18. The CDR3 region is CASSLSLSLGTGTPETQYF. The CDR3 nucleotides are TGTGCCAGCAGCTTAAGTCTGTCATTAGGGACAGGGACACCGGAGACCCAGTACTTC.

This clone has more than one count but fewer than ten. The V call is TRBV28, the J call TRBJ1-2, with D uncertain. Looked up from germline, CDR1 is MDHEN and CDR2 is SYDVKM. The V and J ends lost 6 bases and 2 bases respectively, with 19 bases between them. This CDR3 region has 16 residues. The CDR3 is CASSPGRMTRNYGYTF. CDR3 coding DNA: TGTGCCAGCAGCCCCGGACGGATGACACGAAACTATGGCTACACCTTC.

This chain connects TRBV6-5 to TRBJ2-1; D ambiguous. CDR1 is MNHEY and CDR2 is SVGAGI in the germline V gene. This CDR3 is built from 13 residues. The V and J ends lost 8 bases and 7 bases respectively, with 15 bases between them. The CDR3 sequence: CASRISTVNEQFF. The CDR3 nucleotides read TGTGCCAGCCGCATCTCCACAGTAAATGAGCAGTTCTTC.